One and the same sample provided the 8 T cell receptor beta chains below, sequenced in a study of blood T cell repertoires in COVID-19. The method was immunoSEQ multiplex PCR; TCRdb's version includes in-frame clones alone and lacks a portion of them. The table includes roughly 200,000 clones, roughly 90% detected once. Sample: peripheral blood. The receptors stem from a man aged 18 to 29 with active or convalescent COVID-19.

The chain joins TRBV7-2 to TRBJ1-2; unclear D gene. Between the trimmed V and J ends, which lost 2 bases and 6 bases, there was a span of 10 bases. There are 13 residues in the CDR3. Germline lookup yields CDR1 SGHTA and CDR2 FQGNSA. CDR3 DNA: TGTGCCAGCAGCTTATATAGTCAGGATGGCTACACCTTC. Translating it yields CASSLYSQDGYTF.

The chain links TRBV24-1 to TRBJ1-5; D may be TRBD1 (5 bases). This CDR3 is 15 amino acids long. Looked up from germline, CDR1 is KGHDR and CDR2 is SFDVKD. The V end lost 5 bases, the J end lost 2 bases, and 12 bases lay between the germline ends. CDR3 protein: CATSAGGKGNQPQHF. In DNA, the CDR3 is TGTGCCACCAGTGCGGGGGGTAAGGGCAATCAGCCCCAGCATTTT.

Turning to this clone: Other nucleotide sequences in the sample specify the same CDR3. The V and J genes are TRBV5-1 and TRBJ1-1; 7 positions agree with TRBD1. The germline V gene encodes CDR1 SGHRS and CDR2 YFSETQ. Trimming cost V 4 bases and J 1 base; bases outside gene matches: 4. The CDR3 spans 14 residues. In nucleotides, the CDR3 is TGCGCCAGCAGCCTGCGACAGGGGAACACTGAAGCTTTCTTT. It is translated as CASSLRQGNTEAFF.

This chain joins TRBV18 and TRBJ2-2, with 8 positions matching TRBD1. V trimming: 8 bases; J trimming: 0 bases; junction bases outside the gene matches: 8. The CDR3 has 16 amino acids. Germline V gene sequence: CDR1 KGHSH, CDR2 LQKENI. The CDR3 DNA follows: TGTGCCAGCGCACTAAAGGACAGGGCGAACACCGGGGAGCTGTTTTTT. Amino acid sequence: CASALKDRANTGELFF.

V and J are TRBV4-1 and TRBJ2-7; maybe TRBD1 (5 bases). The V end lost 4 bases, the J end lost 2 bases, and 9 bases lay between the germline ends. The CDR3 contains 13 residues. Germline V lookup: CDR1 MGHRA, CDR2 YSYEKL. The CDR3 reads CASSPDRTYEQYF. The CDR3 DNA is TGCGCCAGCAGCCCCGACAGAACCTACGAGCAGTACTTC.

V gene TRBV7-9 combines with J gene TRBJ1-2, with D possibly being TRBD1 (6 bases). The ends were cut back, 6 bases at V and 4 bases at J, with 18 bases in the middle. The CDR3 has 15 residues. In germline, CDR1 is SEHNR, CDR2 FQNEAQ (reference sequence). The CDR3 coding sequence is TGTGCCAGCAGTAAACCGGGGGGCTCGGTCTATGGCTACACCTTC. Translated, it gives CASSKPGGSVYGYTF.

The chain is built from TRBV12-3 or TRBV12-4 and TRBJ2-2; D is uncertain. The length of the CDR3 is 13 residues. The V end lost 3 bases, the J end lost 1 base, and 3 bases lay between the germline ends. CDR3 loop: CASSFRNTGELFF. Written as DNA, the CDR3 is TGTGCCAGCAGTTTCCGGAACACCGGGGAGCTGTTTTTT.

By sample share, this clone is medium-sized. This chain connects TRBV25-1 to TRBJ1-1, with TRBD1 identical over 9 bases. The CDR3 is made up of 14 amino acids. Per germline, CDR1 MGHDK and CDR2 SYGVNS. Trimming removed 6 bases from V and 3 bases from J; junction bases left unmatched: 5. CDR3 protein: CASSEQGAYTEAFF. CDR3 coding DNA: TGTGCCAGCAGCGAACAGGGGGCGTACACTGAAGCTTTCTTT.